The 11 T cell receptor beta chains in this list originate from one sample, sequenced in a study of cytomegalovirus exposure and HLA in healthy donors. In the PCR, 60 Vbeta and 13 Jbeta primers were used. Libraries were prepared by immunoSEQ multiplex PCR; TCRdb keeps only in-frame clonotypes and omits some of them. The table lists some 190,000 clones, 82% of them singletons, with 1.5% to 1.7% in the top ten. The specimen sequenced was PBMCs. The receptors here all came from a man aged 40-50 years in good health and CMV-seronegative.

V is TRBV30 and J is TRBJ1-1, with no clear D. Germline assignment: CDR1 GTSNPN and CDR2 SVGIG (reference sequence). With 2 bases removed from V and 0 bases from J, the gap between germline ends came to 7 bases. The CDR3 has 13 residues. The CDR3 nucleotides are TGTGCCTGGAGTCAGTACATGAACACTGAAGCTTTCTTT. This codes for CAWSQYMNTEAFF.

The chain combines TRBV27 with TRBJ2-7, with 8 bases that match TRBD1. The V gene's germline CDR1 is MNHEY and CDR2 SMNVEV (reference sequence). V lost 2 bases to trimming and J lost 4 bases; unmatched junction nucleotides: 4. This CDR3 has 14 residues. The CDR3 protein is CASSLDRGRYEQYF. For the CDR3, the DNA is TGTGCCAGCAGTTTAGACAGGGGAAGGTACGAGCAGTACTTC.

The rearrangement links TRBV4-2 to TRBJ2-3; TRBD2 might be the D (6 bases). V shed 1 base and J shed 0 bases, with 14 bases lying between them. Germline assignment: CDR1 LGHNA and CDR2 YNFKEQ. The CDR3 sequence is 17 residues long. The CDR3 loop is CASSQGVAAISTDTQYF. The DNA of the CDR3 is TGTGCCAGCAGCCAAGGAGTAGCGGCAATTAGCACAGATACGCAGTATTTT.

This clone appeared a few times. The chain has TRBV21-1 and TRBJ1-3; TRBD1, as called in the table, went unchecked against the DNA. TRBV21-1 is reported as a pseudogene. The CDR3 contains 15 residues. CDR3 coding DNA: TGTGCCAGCAGTCAGATGTTGGGACAGGGAAACACCATATATTTT. It is translated as CASSQMLGQGNTIYF.

The genes are TRBV7-9 and TRBJ1-1; TRBD1 might be the D (6 bases). With 3 bases removed from V and 11 bases from J, the gap between germline ends came to 13 bases. CDR3 size: 12 residues. Germline values: CDR1 SEHNR, CDR2 FQNEAQ (reference sequence). CDR3: CASSLGAGVAFF. The CDR3 DNA reads TGTGCCAGCAGCTTGGGGGCAGGGGTTGCTTTCTTT.

V usage is TRBV4-3 and J usage is TRBJ1-1, with 7 bases fitting TRBD1. V dropped 4 bases and J dropped 1; count of bases not matched to a gene: 12. The germline V gene has CDR1 LGHNA and CDR2 YSLEER. CDR3 length: 17 residues. The DNA for the CDR3 is TGCGCCAGCAGCCGGGCAAGCTTTGGGACAGCGAACACTGAAGCTTTCTTT. It yields the protein CASSRASFGTANTEAFF.

Regarding this clone: One junction end does not reproduce the germline sequence, and a read error may be involved. The V gene is TRBV29-1, the J gene TRBJ2-7, with 7 bases lining up with TRBD2. CDR3 length: 15 residues. CDR1 and CDR2 (germline): SQVTM, ANQGSEA. CDR3 loop: CSVEDKAGPSYGQYF. DNA for the CDR3: TGCAGCGTTGAAGACAAAGCGGGACCGTCCTACGGGCAGTACTTC.

The chain carries TRBV11-2 and TRBJ1-1; unclear D gene. CDR3 size: 13 residues. Trimming shortened V by 1 base and J by 1 base, and 4 bases separated the two germline ends. Germline loops: CDR1 SGHAT, CDR2 FQNNGV. The CDR3 spells CASSLAWNTEAFF. CDR3 nucleotide sequence: TGTGCCAGCAGCTTAGCTTGGAACACTGAAGCTTTCTTT. The full variable domain, completed using reference TRBV11-2 and TRBJ1-1, is EAGVAQSPRYKIIEKRQSVAFWCNPISGHATLYWYQQILGQGPKLLIQFQNNGVVDDSQLPKDRFSAERLKGVDSTLKIQPAKLEDSAVYLCASSLAWNTEAFFGQGTRLTVV.

The chain links TRBV4-1 to TRBJ2-2; perhaps TRBD2 as D (5 bases). V was pared by 0 bases and J by 0 bases, with 11 bases between. Germline V gene data show CDR1 as MGHRA and CDR2 as YSYEKL. There are 17 residues in the CDR3. Here the CDR3 DNA reads TGCGCCAGCAGCCAAGAGCACAGCGGAGCGAACACCGGGGAGCTGTTTTTT. Translating gives CASSQEHSGANTGELFF.

This clone has just a few counts. The chain joins TRBV7-6 to TRBJ2-7; TRBD2 might be the D (6 bases). The V gene's germline CDR1 is SGHVS and CDR2 FNYEAQ. Deletions cut 5 bases from V and 4 bases from J, with 15 bases between. CDR3 size: 14 residues. The CDR3 coding sequence is TGTGCCAGCAGCCCCGGGACGGGGGTGTACGAGCAGTACTTC. This codes for CASSPGTGVYEQYF.

This clone was seen only once. This chain joins TRBV5-1 and TRBJ2-6; tentatively, D is TRBD2 (6 bases). Germline V gene data show CDR1 as SGHRS and CDR2 as YFSETQ. V was cut by 4 bases and J by 7 bases, with 9 bases left in between. This CDR3 comprises 13 residues. The CDR3 DNA sequence: TGCGCCAGCAGCCGCGGGGAAGCCAACGTCCTGACTTTC. It codes for CASSRGEANVLTF.